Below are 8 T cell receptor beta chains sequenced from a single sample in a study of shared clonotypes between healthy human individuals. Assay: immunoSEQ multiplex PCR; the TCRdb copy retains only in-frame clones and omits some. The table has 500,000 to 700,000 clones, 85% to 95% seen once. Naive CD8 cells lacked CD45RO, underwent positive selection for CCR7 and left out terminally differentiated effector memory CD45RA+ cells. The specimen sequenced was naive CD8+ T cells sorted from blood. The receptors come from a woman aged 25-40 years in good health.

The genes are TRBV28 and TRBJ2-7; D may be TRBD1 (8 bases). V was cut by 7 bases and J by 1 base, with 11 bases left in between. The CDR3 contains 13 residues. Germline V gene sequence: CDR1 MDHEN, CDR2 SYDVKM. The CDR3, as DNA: TGTGCCAGCATACAGGGGGGGTCCTACGAGCAGTACTTC. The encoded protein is CASIQGGSYEQYF.

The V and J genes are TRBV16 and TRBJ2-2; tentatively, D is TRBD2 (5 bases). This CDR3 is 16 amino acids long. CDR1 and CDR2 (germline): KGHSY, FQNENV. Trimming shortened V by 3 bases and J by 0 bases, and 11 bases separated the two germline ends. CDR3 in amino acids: CASSQILGSNTGELFF. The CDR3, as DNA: TGTGCCAGCAGCCAGATACTAGGGTCGAACACCGGGGAGCTGTTTTTT.

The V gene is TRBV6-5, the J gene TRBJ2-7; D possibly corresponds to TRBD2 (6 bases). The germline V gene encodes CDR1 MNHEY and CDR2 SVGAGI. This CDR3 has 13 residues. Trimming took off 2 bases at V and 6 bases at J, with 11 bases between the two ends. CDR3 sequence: CASSYVDGGEQYF. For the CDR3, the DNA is TGTGCCAGCAGTTACGTTGACGGGGGCGAGCAGTACTTC.

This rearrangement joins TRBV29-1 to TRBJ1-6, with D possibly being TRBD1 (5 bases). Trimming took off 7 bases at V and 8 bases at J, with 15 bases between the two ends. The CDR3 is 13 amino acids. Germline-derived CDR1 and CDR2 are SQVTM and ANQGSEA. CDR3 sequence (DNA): TGCAGCGCTCAAGGGGAGTCCCATTCACCCCTCCACTTT. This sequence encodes CSAQGESHSPLHF.

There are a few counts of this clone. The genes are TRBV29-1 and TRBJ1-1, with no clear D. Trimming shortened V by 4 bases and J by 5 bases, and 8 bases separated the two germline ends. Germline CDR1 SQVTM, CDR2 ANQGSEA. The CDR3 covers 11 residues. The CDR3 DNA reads TGCAGCGTTGCAGGTATTACTGAAGCTTTCTTT. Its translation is CSVAGITEAFF.

The CDR3 is CATTKLAGVDTNTGELFF. The CDR3 coding sequence is TGTGCCACCACGAAACTAGCGGGAGTAGACACGAACACCGGGGAGCTGTTTTTT. The V and J genes are TRBV19 and TRBJ2-2; 11 nucleotides match TRBD2. The junction had 13 bases not matched to a gene; V was cut back by 10 bases and J by 0 bases. The CDR3 runs 18 residues. CDR1 and CDR2 (germline): LNHDA, SQIVND (reference sequence).

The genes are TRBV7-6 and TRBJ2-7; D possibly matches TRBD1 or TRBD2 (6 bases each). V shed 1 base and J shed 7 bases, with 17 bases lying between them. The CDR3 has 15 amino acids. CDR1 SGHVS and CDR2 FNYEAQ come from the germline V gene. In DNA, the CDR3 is TGTGCCAGCAGCTTAGGTTCGGGGGCTCTAAGTGAGCAGTACTTC. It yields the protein CASSLGSGALSEQYF.

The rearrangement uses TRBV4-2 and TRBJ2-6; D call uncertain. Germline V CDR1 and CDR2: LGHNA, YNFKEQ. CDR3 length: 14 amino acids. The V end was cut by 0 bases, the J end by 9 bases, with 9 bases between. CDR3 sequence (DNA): TGTGCCAGCAGCCAAGAGCTCGGATACAACGTCCTGACTTTC. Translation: CASSQELGYNVLTF.